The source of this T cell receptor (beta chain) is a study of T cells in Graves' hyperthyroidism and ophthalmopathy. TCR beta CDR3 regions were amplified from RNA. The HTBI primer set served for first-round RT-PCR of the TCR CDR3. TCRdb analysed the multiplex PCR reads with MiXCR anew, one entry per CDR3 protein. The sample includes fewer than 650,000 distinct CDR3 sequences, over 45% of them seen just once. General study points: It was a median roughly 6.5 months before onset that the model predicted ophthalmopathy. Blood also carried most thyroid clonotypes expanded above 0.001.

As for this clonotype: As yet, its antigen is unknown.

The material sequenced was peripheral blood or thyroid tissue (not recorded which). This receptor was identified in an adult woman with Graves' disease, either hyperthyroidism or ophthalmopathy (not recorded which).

In nucleotides, the CDR3 is TGTGCCACCAGTGAGGCTAGCGGAAACACCGGGGAGCTGTTTTTT. Protein: CATSEASGNTGELFF. The chain uses TRBV24-1 and TRBJ2-2; 7 positions agree with TRBD2. The V gene's germline CDR1 is KGHDR and CDR2 SFDVKD. The CDR3 runs to 15 residues. Losses at the gene ends were 4 bases for V and 2 bases for J; bases not matched to a gene: 3.